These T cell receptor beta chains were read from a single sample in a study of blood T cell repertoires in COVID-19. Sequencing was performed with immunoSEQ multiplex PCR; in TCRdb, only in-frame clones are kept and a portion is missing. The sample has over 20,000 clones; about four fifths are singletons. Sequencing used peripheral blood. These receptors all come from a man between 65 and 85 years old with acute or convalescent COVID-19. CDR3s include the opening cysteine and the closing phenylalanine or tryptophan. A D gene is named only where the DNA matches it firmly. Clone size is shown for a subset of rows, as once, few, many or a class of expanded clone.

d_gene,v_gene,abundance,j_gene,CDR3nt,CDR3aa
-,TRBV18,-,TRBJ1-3,TGTGCCAGCTCACCAGGAAGCACTAACTCTGGAAACACCATATATTTT,CASSPGSTNSGNTIYF
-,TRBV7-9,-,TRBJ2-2,TGTGCCAGCAGCCCTAGCGCGGCGGGTACCGGGGAGCTGTTTTTT,CASSPSAAGTGELFF
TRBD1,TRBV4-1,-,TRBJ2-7,TGCGCCAGCAGCCAAGTGGGGACAGGGGGATTCTACGAGCAGTACTTC,CASSQVGTGGFYEQYF
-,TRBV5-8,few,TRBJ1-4,TGTGCCAGCAGCCATTCAAGGCGCGGGCCTTATGAAAAACTGTTTTTT,CASSHSRRGPYEKLFF
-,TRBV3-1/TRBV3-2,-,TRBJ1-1,TGTGCCAGCAGCCAAACAGGGACGGCTTTCTTT,CASSQTGTAFF
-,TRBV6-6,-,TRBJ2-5,TGTGCCAGCTACAGGGTCCGGGAGACCCAGTACTTC,CASYRVRETQYF
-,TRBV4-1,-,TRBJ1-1,TGCGCCAGCAGCCAACCTCCCAACACTGAAGCTTTCTTT,CASSQPPNTEAFF
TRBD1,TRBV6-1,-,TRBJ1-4,TGTGCCAGCAGTGAAGGATACGGGACAGGGAATGAAAAACTGTTTTTT,CASSEGYGTGNEKLFF
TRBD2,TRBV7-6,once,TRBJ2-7,TGTGCCAGCAGCTTAGTTACTAGCGGTGACTACGAGCAGTACTTC,CASSLVTSGDYEQYF
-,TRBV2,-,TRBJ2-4,TGTGCCAGCATCGGGGATCTGGCCAAAAACATTCAGTACTTC,CASIGDLAKNIQYF
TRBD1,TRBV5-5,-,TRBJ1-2,TGTGCCAGCAGCGCACGACAGGGTTGGGAGGGCTACACCTTC,CASSARQGWEGYTF
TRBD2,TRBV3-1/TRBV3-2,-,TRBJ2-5,TGTGCCAGCAGCCAAGCTCGCGGGGGTTATTATAAGACCCAGTACTTC,CASSQARGGYYKTQYF
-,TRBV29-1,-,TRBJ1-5,TGCAGCGTTGGTGGGGGCGGGAGCAATCAGCCCCAGCATTTT,CSVGGGGSNQPQHF
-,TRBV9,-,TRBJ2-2,TGTGCCAGCAGCGTAGCGCGGGGGAACACCGGGGAGCTGTTTTTT,CASSVARGNTGELFF
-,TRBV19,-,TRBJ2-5,TGTGCCAGTAGCCCAGACAAAAAAGAGACCCAGTACTTC,CASSPDKKETQYF
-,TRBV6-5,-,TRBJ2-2,TGTGCCAGCAGGCCGGGACACAACAAAGGGGAGCTGTTTTTT,CASRPGHNKGELFF
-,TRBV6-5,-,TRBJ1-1,TGTGCCAGCAGTTTCCTGAGTGATACCACTGAAGCTTTCTTT,CASSFLSDTTEAFF
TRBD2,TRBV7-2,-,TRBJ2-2,TGTGCCAGCAGCCCTAGCGGGAACACCGGGGAGCTGTTTTTT,CASSPSGNTGELFF
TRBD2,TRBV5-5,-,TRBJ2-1,TGTGCCAGCAGCTACCTAGCGGGGGGATACAATGAGCAGTTCTTC,CASSYLAGGYNEQFF
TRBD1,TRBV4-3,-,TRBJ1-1,TGCGCCAGCAGCCAAGGTCGGGGACAGGGTATCGCTTTCTTT,CASSQGRGQGIAFF
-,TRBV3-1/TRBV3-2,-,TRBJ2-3,TGTGCCAGCAGCCGAATCAAGGGGGATCAGGGACCCACAGATACGCAGTATTTT,CASSRIKGDQGPTDTQYF
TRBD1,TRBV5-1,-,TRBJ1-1,TGCGCCAGCAGCACAAACCCAGGGGGCGGGAACACTGAAGCTTTCTTT,CASSTNPGGGNTEAFF
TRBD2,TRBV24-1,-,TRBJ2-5,TGTGCCACCAGTGATACGGGAGGGGCAGAGACCCAGTACTTC,CATSDTGGAETQYF
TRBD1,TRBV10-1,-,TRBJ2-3,TGCGCCAGCAGTGACCAGACGGGACAGGGGCCAGATACGCAGTATTTT,CASSDQTGQGPDTQYF
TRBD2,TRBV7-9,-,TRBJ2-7,TGTGCCAGCAGCTTAGGAGCGGGGGCGGGCTACGAGCAGTACTTC,CASSLGAGAGYEQYF
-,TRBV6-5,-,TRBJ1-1,TGTGCCAGCAGCCGCCAGGCGGGGACTGAAGCTTTCTTT,CASSRQAGTEAFF
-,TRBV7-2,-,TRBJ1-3,TGTGCCAGCAGCCGGGGGGGCTCTGGAAACACCATATATTTT,CASSRGGSGNTIYF
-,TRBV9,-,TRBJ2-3,TGTGCCAGCAGCGAGTGGGCCAACACAGATACGCAGTATTTT,CASSEWANTDTQYF
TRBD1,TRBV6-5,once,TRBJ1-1,TGTGCCAGCAGCGACAGGGGTAACACTGAAGCTTTCTTT,CASSDRGNTEAFF
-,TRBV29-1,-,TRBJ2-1,TGCAGCGCGGGCCGGGACACATACAATGAGCAGTTCTTC,CSAGRDTYNEQFF
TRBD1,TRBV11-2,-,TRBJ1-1,TGTGCCAGCAGTCAGGACAGGGGGATGGGCATGAACACTGAAGCTTTCTTT,CASSQDRGMGMNTEAFF
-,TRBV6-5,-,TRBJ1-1,TGTGCCAGCAGCTCCCTAGACAGGATGAACACTGAAGCTTTCTTT,CASSSLDRMNTEAFF
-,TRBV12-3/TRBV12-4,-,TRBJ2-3,TGTGCCAGCAGCCCAGGGGATACGCAGTATTTT,CASSPGDTQYF
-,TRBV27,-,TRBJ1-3,TGTGCCAGCAGGGAGCGCTGGCCTGATGGAAACACCATATATTTT,CASRERWPDGNTIYF
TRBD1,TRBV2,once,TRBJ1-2,TGTGCCAGCGAAGAGACAGGGGTGCGTGGCTACACCTTC,CASEETGVRGYTF
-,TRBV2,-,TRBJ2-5,TGTGCCAGCAGTGAATTAGTGAACTCAGAGACCCAGTACTTC,CASSELVNSETQYF
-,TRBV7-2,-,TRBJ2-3,TGTGCCAGCAGCTTAGCGCGGGGGCCTACAGATACGCAGTATTTT,CASSLARGPTDTQYF
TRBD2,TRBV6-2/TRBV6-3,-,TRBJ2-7,TGTGCCAGCAGTCCGGGACTAGCGGGAGGCGAGCAGTACTTC,CASSPGLAGGEQYF
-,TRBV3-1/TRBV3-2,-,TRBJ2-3,TGTGCCAGCAGTGTTTGGGGCCCTAAGGAGACAGATACGCAGTATTTT,CASSVWGPKETDTQYF
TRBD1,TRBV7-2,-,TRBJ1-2,TGTGCCAGCAGCTTACCCGACAGGGGATATGGCTACACCTTC,CASSLPDRGYGYTF
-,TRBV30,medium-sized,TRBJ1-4,TGTGCCTGGAACCCGGGTTCTAATGAAAAACTGTTTTTT,CAWNPGSNEKLFF
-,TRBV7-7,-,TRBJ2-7,TGTGCCAGCAGCTTAGACCGGTCCTACGAGCAGTACTTC,CASSLDRSYEQYF
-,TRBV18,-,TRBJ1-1,TGTGCCAGCTCACCGGGGAGTGATGAAGCTTTCTTT,CASSPGSDEAFF
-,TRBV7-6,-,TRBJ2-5,TGTGCCAGCTCAACCGGGTTGGTTGTGGAAGAGACCCAGTACTTC,CASSTGLVVEETQYF
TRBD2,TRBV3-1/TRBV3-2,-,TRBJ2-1,TGTGCCAGCAGCCTGCCAGCGGGGGGGCACAATGAGCAGTTCTTC,CASSLPAGGHNEQFF
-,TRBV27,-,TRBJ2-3,TGTGCCAGCAGTCCCCTAGTCCTCGGGTTCACAGATACGCAGTATTTT,CASSPLVLGFTDTQYF
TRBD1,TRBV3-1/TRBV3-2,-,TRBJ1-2,TGTGCCAGCAGCTTCCAGCCGGGACAGGTGGTTAACTATGGCTACACCTTC,CASSFQPGQVVNYGYTF
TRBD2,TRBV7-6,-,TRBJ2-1,TGTGCCAGCAGCTTTGCTAGCGGTTCCGACAATGAGCAGTTCTTC,CASSFASGSDNEQFF